These 20 T cell receptor beta chains originate from one sample sequenced in a study of graft-versus-host responses after intestinal transplantation. The method was immunoSEQ multiplex PCR; TCRdb's version includes in-frame clones alone and lacks a portion of them. In the table there are about 110,000 clones, roughly 89% of which are singletons. Their cognate antigens are unknown. This material consisted of unstimulated CD4+ T cells sorted from spleen or lymph node cells, taken before transplant. The receptor set was obtained from a human donor who was the organ donor for an intestinal transplant.

The gene calls are TRBV18 and TRBJ2-3; no definite D call. CDR1 and CDR2 from the germline V gene are KGHSH and LQKENI. The CDR3 contains 18 residues. Trimming left V 1 base short and J 3 bases short, with 20 bases between. The CDR3 spells CASSPRSSSFSRTDTQYF. DNA of the CDR3: TGTGCCAGCTCACCACGCTCCTCGTCTTTTAGTAGAACAGATACGCAGTATTTT.

The rearrangement links TRBV11-2 to TRBJ1-1; D is uncertain. CDR1 is SGHAT and CDR2 is FQNNGV in the germline V gene. There are 15 residues in the CDR3. Deletions cut 0 bases from V and 3 bases from J, with 11 bases between. CDR3 region: CASSLERRLDTEAFF. The CDR3 coding sequence is TGTGCCAGCAGCTTAGAGCGCCGGCTGGACACTGAAGCTTTCTTT.

Here the CDR3 DNA reads TGTGCCAGCAGTCAGTACTACGAGCAGTACTTC. Translating it yields CASSQYYEQYF. The V call is TRBV28, the J call TRBJ2-7; D is unclear. Germline CDR1 reads MDHEN; CDR2 reads SYDVKM. V lost 5 bases and J 3 bases, leaving 5 bases between the germline ends. The CDR3 loop spans 11 amino acids.

This clone is a singleton in its sample. The rearrangement links TRBV9 to TRBJ2-2, with TRBD1 identical over 7 bases. CDR3 length equals 16 residues. From germline, CDR1 is SGDLS and CDR2 YYNGEE. The V and J ends lost 3 bases and 7 bases, in that order; junction bases with no gene match: 12. The CDR3: CASSESLGQFSGELFF. DNA for the CDR3: TGTGCCAGCAGCGAGTCCTTGGGACAGTTCAGCGGGGAGCTGTTTTTT.

The CDR3 coding sequence is TGTGCCAGCAGTGACTCGGGAGACCCCCCTGTAGGGTTCGAGCAGTACTTC. The encoded protein is CASSDSGDPPVGFEQYF. V gene TRBV6-4 combines with J gene TRBJ2-7; D is perhaps TRBD2 (5 bases). Germline V gene data show CDR1 as MRHNA and CDR2 as SNTAGT. Trimming took off 0 bases at V and 6 bases at J, with 21 bases between the two ends. This CDR3 spans 17 amino acids.

The chain is built from TRBV9 and TRBJ2-1; D possibly corresponds to TRBD2 (5 bases). V lost 3 bases and J lost 10, with 11 bases in between. The CDR3 contains 12 residues. The germline gives CDR1 SGDLS, CDR2 YYNGEE. The chain's CDR3 is CASSDGKGEQFF. The CDR3 DNA reads as TGTGCCAGCAGCGACGGGAAAGGCGAGCAGTTCTTC.

The chain uses TRBV19 and TRBJ2-7; 8 bases agree with TRBD2. With V trimmed by 3 bases and J by 0 bases, 7 bases remained unmatched. The CDR3 is made up of 16 amino acids. The germline V gene has CDR1 LNHDA and CDR2 SQIVND (reference sequence). The CDR3 DNA reads as TGTGCCAGTAGTATGATGGGCGGGGGGAGCTCCTACGAGCAGTACTTC. This sequence encodes CASSMMGGGSSYEQYF.

V usage is TRBV5-5 and J usage is TRBJ1-6; D is unresolved. Germline V gives CDR1 SGHKS, CDR2 YYEKEE (reference sequence). V dropped 0 bases and J dropped 5 bases, with 6 bases sitting between them. The CDR3 totals 14 residues. CDR3 sequence: CASSLGRDNSPLHF. DNA for the CDR3: TGTGCCAGCAGCTTGGGAAGAGATAATTCACCCCTCCACTTT.

The V call is TRBV5-1, the J call TRBJ2-3; D is ambiguous. The CDR3 sequence is 14 residues long. Looked up from germline, CDR1 is SGHRS and CDR2 is YFSETQ. V gave up 7 bases and J gave up 2 bases, with 14 bases separating them. CDR3 amino acids: CASAVGRPTDTQYF. CDR3 in DNA: TGCGCCAGCGCGGTCGGGCGACCCACAGATACGCAGTATTTT.

The chain recombines TRBV6-1 with TRBJ2-3; 9 nucleotides agree with TRBD2. CDR3 length: 14 residues. V was clipped by 4 bases and J by 1 base; unmatched bases: 0. Germline CDR1 is MNHNS and CDR2 is SASEGT. The CDR3 DNA follows: TGTGCCAGCAGTGCTAGCGGGGGCACAGATACGCAGTATTTT. This translates into CASSASGGTDTQYF.

This clone was picked up one time. The chain has TRBV25-1 and TRBJ2-1; D is undetermined. The CDR3 is 16 amino acids. V gave up 7 bases and J gave up 2 bases, with 18 bases separating them. Germline CDR1 and CDR2: MGHDK and SYGVNS. CDR3 sequence: CASKPRWQFAYNEQFF. The CDR3 DNA reads as TGTGCCAGCAAACCCCGGTGGCAGTTTGCCTACAATGAGCAGTTCTTC. Based on the CDR3 plus reference TRBV25-1 and TRBJ2-1, the full variable domain is EADIYQTPRYLVIGTGKKITLECSQTMGHDKMYWYQQDPGMELHLIHYSYGVNSTEKGDLSSESTVSRIRTEHFPLTLESARPSHTSQYLCASKPRWQFAYNEQFFGPGTRLTVL.

The V call is TRBV6-1, the J call TRBJ1-5; 7 bases fit TRBD1. V was pared by 3 bases and J by 4 bases, with 6 bases of the junction left unmatched. The CDR3 consists of 15 residues. From germline, CDR1 is MNHNS and CDR2 SASEGT. The CDR3 sequence: CASSDNRGPNQPQHF. DNA of the CDR3: TGTGCCAGCAGTGACAACAGGGGACCAAATCAGCCCCAGCATTTT.

This chain joins TRBV5-1 and TRBJ2-7; perhaps TRBD1 as D (6 bases). In germline, CDR1 is SGHRS, CDR2 YFSETQ. V lost 0 bases and J lost 1, with 20 bases in between. This CDR3 is 18 amino acids long. This CDR3 is CASSLGQASPPLSYEQYF. For the CDR3, the DNA is TGCGCCAGCAGCTTGGGACAGGCATCGCCGCCACTTTCCTACGAGCAGTACTTC.

CDR3 DNA sequence: TGTGCCAGTAGTATTTCCGGGACAAAAACCTACGAGCAGTACTTC. Translating gives CASSISGTKTYEQYF. The V call is TRBV19, the J call TRBJ2-7, with D tentatively TRBD1 (6 bases). This CDR3 comprises 15 residues. Per germline, CDR1 LNHDA and CDR2 SQIVND (reference sequence). Trimming left V 3 bases short and J 2 bases short, with 14 bases between.

This rearrangement joins TRBV6-5 to TRBJ2-3, with D perhaps matching TRBD2 (6 bases). Between the trimmed V and J ends, which lost 4 bases and 3 bases, there was a span of 14 bases. The CDR3 contains 15 residues. Germline assignment: CDR1 MNHEY and CDR2 SVGAGI. The CDR3 loop is CASSSGRGGTDTQYF. CDR3 DNA: TGTGCCAGCAGTTCCGGACGGGGAGGAACAGATACGCAGTATTTT.

The genes are TRBV10-3 and TRBJ2-2; 9 bases are a match to TRBD1. The CDR3 extends over 15 amino acids. The V gene's germline CDR1 is ENHRY and CDR2 SYGVKD. V shed 6 bases, J shed 6 bases, and the junction held 8 bases outside the gene matches. This CDR3 is CAIRVRDRDAGELFF. CDR3 DNA sequence: TGTGCCATCAGGGTCCGGGACAGGGATGCCGGGGAGCTGTTTTTT.

This clone was found once. This chain links TRBV6-5 with TRBJ1-5; unclear D gene. The V and J ends lost 6 bases and 7 bases respectively, with 16 bases between them. CDR3 length: 14 residues. CDR1 and CDR2 (germline): MNHEY, SVGAGI. As DNA, the CDR3 is TGTGCCAGCAGCGCACAAGGGTTGGGGCAGCCCCAGCATTTT. This translates into CASSAQGLGQPQHF.

A single count supports this clone. V and J are TRBV7-3 and TRBJ2-1, with D perhaps TRBD1 (5 bases). The length of the CDR3 is 15 residues. The V end lost 5 bases, the J end lost 7 bases, and 18 bases lay between the germline ends. Germline V lookup: CDR1 SGHTA, CDR2 FQGTGA. CDR3 DNA sequence: TGTGCCAGCAGCCTCGCGGCAGGGTTAGTGAATGAGCAGTTCTTC. Protein sequence: CASSLAAGLVNEQFF.

The V and J genes are TRBV7-9 and TRBJ1-4; TRBD1 might be the D (5 bases). The V gene lost 2 bases and the J gene lost 4 bases, with 11 bases spanning the gap. This CDR3 has 15 residues. Germline V CDR1 and CDR2: SEHNR, FQNEAQ (reference sequence). The CDR3 loop reads CASSLLRDHNEKLFF. CDR3 coding DNA: TGTGCCAGCAGCTTACTACGGGACCATAATGAAAAACTGTTTTTT.

J is TRBJ1-2 and V is TRBV6-5; D unresolved. V lost 5 bases, J lost 8 bases, and 18 bases lay in between. This CDR3 is built from 14 residues. The germline CDR1 and CDR2 sequences are MNHEY and SVGAGI. In DNA form, the CDR3 reads TGTGCCAGCAGTCCCATTGACCGTGTGGAAGGCTACACCTTC. This translates into CASSPIDRVEGYTF.